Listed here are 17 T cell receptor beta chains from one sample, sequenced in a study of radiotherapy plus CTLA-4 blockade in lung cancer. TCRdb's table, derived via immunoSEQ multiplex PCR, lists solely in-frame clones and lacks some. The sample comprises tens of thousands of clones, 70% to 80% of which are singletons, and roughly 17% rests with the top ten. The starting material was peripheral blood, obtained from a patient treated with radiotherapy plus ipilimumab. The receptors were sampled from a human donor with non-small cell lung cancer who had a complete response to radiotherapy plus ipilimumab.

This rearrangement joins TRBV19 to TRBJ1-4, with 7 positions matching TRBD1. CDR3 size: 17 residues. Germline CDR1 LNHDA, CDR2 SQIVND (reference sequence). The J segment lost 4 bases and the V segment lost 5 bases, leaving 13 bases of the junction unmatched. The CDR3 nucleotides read TGTGCCAGTAGTGTACAGGGGATTCGGAACCTTAATGAAAAACTGTTTTTT. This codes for CASSVQGIRNLNEKLFF.

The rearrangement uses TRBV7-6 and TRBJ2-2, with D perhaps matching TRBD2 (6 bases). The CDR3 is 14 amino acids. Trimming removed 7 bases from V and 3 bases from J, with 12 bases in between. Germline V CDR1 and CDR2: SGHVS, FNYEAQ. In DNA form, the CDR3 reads TGTGCCAGCAACCCGGGACTTTACACCGGGGAGCTGTTTTTT. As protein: CASNPGLYTGELFF.

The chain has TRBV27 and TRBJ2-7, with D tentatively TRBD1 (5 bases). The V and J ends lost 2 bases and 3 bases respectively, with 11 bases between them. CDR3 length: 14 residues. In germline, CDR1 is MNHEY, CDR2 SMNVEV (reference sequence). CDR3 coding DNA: TGTGCCAGCAGTTTAAAGGGGAAGGGCTACGAGCAGTACGTC. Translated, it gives CASSLKGKGYEQYV.

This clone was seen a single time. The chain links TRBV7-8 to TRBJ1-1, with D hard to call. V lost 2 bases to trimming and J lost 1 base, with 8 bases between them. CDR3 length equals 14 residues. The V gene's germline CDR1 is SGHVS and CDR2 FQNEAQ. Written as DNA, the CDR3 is TGTGCCAGCAGCTTACATTCCAAGAACACTGAAGCTTTCTTT. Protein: CASSLHSKNTEAFF.

CDR3 protein: CASSLIGRQLNEKLFF. The DNA for the CDR3 is TGTGCCAGCAGCTTAATTGGCCGACAGTTGAATGAAAAACTGTTTTTT. V is TRBV7-9 and J is TRBJ1-4, with D possibly being TRBD1 (5 bases). CDR3 length equals 16 residues. The germline V gene encodes CDR1 SEHNR and CDR2 FQNEAQ (reference sequence). V lost 2 bases and J 5 bases, leaving 15 bases between the germline ends.

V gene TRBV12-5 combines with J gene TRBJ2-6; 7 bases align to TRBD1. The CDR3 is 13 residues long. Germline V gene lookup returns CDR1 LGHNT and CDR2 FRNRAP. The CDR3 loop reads CATRGSGANVLTF. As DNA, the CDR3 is TGTGCGACCAGGGGGTCTGGGGCCAACGTCCTGACTTTC.

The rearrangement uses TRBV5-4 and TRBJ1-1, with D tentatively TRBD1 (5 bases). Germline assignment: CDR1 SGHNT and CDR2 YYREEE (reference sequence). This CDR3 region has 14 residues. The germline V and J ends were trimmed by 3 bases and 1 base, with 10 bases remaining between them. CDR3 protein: CASSWTTGNTEAFF. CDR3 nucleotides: TGTGCCAGCAGCTGGACAACGGGGAACACTGAAGCTTTCTTT.

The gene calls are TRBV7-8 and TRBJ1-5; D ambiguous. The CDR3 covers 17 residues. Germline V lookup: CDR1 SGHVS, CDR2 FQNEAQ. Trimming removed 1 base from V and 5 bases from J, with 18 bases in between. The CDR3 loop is CASSLDEAVPGDQPQHF. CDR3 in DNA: TGTGCCAGCAGCTTAGATGAGGCGGTCCCCGGAGATCAGCCCCAGCATTTT. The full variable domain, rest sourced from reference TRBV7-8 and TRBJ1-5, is GAGVSQSPRYKVAKRGQDVALRCDPISGHVSLFWYQQALGQGPEFLTYFQNEAQLDKSGLPSDRFFAERPEGSVSTLKIQRTQQEDSAVYLCASSLDEAVPGDQPQHFGDGTRLSIL.

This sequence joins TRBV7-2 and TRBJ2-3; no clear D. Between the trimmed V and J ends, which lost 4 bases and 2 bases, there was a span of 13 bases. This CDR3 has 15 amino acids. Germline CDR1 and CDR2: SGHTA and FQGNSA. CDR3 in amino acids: CASSSRKEITDTQYF. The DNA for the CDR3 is TGTGCCAGCAGCTCCAGGAAAGAGATCACAGATACGCAGTATTTT.

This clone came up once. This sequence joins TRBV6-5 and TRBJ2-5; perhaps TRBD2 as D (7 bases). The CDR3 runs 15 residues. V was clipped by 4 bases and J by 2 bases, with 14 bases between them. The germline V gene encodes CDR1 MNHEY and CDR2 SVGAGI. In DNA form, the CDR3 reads TGTGCCAGCAGTTTGGGGGGGCTCCTTCAAGAGACCCAGTACTTC. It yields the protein CASSLGGLLQETQYF.

In nucleotides, the CDR3 is TGTGCCAGCTCACCGCGCGGACGGACAGGAAATGAGCAGTTCTTC. Residues: CASSPRGRTGNEQFF. The chain carries TRBV18 and TRBJ2-1, with 7 positions matching TRBD1. V dropped 3 bases and J dropped 7; count of bases not matched to a gene: 9. The CDR3 contains 15 residues. Germline V gene lookup returns CDR1 KGHSH and CDR2 LQKENI.

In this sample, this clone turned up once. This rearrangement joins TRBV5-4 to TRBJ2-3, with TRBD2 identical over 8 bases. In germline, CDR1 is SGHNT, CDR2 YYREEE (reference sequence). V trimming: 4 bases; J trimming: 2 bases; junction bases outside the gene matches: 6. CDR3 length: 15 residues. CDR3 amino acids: CASSRSSGATDTQYF. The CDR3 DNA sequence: TGTGCCAGCAGCAGAAGTAGCGGGGCCACAGATACGCAGTATTTT.

In nucleotides, the CDR3 is TGTGCCAGCAGGGAGGGGACCAACGCGGGCTACACCTTC. Translated, it gives CASREGTNAGYTF. The genes are TRBV6-6 and TRBJ1-2; weak D call: TRBD1 (5 bases). V lost 6 bases, J lost 8 bases, and 16 bases lay in between. The CDR3 spans 13 residues. Germline CDR1 reads MNHNY; CDR2 reads SVGAGI (reference sequence).

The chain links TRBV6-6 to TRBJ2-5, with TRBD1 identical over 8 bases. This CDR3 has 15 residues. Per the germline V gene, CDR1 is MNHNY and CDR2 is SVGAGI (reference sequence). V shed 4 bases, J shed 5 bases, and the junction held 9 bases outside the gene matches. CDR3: CASSSLGQDGETQYF. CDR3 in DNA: TGTGCCAGCAGTTCTCTGGGACAGGACGGGGAGACCCAGTACTTC.

Written as DNA, the CDR3 is TGTGCCAGCAGTCGGGGAGGTCAGCCCCAGCATTTT. This sequence encodes CASSRGGQPQHF. The J gene is TRBJ1-5, the V gene TRBV27; D is undetermined. Germline V gene lookup returns CDR1 MNHEY and CDR2 SMNVEV (reference sequence). Trimming stripped 5 bases from V and 6 bases from J, with 8 bases between. The CDR3 covers 12 residues.

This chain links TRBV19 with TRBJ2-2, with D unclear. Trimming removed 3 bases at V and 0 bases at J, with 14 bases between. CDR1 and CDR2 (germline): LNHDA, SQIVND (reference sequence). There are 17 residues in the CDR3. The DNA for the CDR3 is TGTGCCAGTAGTATGGAGTCGGGTTGGGCGAACACCGGGGAGCTGTTTTTT. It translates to CASSMESGWANTGELFF.

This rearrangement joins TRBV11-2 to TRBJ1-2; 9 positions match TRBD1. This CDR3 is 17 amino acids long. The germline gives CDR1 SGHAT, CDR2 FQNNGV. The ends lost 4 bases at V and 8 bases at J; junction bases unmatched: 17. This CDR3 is CASSSGQGFYQPVGYTF. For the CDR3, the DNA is TGTGCCAGCAGCTCAGGACAGGGGTTTTACCAACCCGTCGGCTACACCTTC. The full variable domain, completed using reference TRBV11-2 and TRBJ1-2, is EAGVAQSPRYKIIEKRQSVAFWCNPISGHATLYWYQQILGQGPKLLIQFQNNGVVDDSQLPKDRFSAERLKGVDSTLKIQPAKLEDSAVYLCASSSGQGFYQPVGYTFGSGTRLTVV.